This record covers a single TCR beta chain. This clonotype has a handful of counts. This receptor's antigen is unknown. No much larger clonotype is one base removed from it; base qualities were not supplied. The library was produced with RT-PCR. Sequencing was carried out with an Illumina HiSeq 2500. TCRdb reanalyzed the raw reads on its own, using fastp at Q25 for trimming and MiXCR for clone calling, and kept in-frame beta chains. Rows merge per CDR3 protein into single entries with the most common DNA and genes. This sample holds approximately 310,000 distinct CDR3 sequences; 21% were observed only once. The ten largest clones add up to about a tenth of the sample. The data are from a study of response to subunit inactivated influenza vaccine (dated by TCRdb to 2017 to 2018). Study-wide context: Deep quantitative T cell receptor repertoire profiling was used in the study to track responses to a trivalent subunit inactivated influenza vaccine. Study-wide findings and limitations: The authors proposed that each seasonal influenza vaccination may bring in only a limited number of new T cells.

At the junction V is shortened by 3 bases and J by 0 bases, with 3 bases in between. Including the terminal cysteine and phenylalanine, the CDR3 comprises 13 residues. The DNA shown is the 39-base CDR3, in frame from base 1. Via the germline V gene, CDR1 is SGHRS and CDR2 YFSETQ. The V and J segments used are TRBV5-1 and TRBJ2-2, with an unclear D gene assignment. The receptor's source is a man between 50 and 70 years old who received an inactivated influenza vaccine. Donor details come from another sample of the same person, matched by shared clones. Sample: PBMCs from blood, taken less than 22 months after vaccination. The nucleotide sequence is TGCGCCAGCAGCTCTTCGAACACCGGGGAGCTGTTTTTT. Its amino acids are CASSSSNTGELFF.